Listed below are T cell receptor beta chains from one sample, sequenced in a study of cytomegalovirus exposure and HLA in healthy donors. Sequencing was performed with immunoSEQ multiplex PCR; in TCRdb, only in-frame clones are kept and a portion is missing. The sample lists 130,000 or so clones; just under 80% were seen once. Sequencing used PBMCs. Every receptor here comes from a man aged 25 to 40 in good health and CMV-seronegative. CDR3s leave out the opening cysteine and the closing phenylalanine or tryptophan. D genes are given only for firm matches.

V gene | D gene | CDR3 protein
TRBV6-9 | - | ASSYPWTENYEQY
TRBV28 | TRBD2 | ASRGGLYNEQF
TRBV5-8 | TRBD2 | ASSSREGKGTQY
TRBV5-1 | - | ASSSGTASPEKLF
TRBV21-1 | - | ASRANRYFVGGTEAF
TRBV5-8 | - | ASSFSWGESRTDTQY
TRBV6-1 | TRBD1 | ASSEPTGGYGYT
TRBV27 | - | ASSLTGNEQY
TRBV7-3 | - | ASSSGGLGGYT
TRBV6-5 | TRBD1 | ASSYSSGQGASGYT
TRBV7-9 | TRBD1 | ASSPLGQDQPQH
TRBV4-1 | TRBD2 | ASSAGPSGGYEQY
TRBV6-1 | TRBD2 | ASSGLAGGQETQY
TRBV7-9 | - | ASSLDYTEAF
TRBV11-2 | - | ASTPYTDTQY
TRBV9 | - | ASSGQGPLNEQF
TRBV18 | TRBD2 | ASSVGLASYNEQF
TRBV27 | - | ASREGYRYEQY
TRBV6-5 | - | ASSASGGTNEKLF
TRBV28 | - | ASSLWRTNTEAF
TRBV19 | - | ASSIVGKYEQF
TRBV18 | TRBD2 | ASSPSGGPPNTGELF
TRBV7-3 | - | ASILAGANVLT
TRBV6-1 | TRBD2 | ASSEGLAFHEQF
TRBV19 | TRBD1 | ASSIEGTGTLNQPQH
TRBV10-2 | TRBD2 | ASSAGRALGQETQY
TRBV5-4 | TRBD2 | ASSSAGGLNTGELF
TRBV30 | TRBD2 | AWGKGLAGNLQETQY
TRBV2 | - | ASRGSNQPQH
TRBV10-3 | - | AISESIAGRTEAF
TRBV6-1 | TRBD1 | AGQGERTGELF
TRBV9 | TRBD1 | ASSATGGTEAF
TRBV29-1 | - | SVTSPTGELF
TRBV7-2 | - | ASSPDQGLTDTQY
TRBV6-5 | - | ASSNSGPQTQY
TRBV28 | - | ASSFGQSTDTQY
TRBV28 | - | ASSLRGQKNEKLF
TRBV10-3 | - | ASSTELSYEQY
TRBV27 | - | ASSFRAGHGYT
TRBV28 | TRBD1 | ASSLTTGAYGYT
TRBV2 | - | ASRGETGRETQY
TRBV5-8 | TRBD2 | ASSLEAGGGEQY
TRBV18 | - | ASSPLQETQY
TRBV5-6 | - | ASSLGGNTEAF
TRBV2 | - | ASTLKPASMETQY